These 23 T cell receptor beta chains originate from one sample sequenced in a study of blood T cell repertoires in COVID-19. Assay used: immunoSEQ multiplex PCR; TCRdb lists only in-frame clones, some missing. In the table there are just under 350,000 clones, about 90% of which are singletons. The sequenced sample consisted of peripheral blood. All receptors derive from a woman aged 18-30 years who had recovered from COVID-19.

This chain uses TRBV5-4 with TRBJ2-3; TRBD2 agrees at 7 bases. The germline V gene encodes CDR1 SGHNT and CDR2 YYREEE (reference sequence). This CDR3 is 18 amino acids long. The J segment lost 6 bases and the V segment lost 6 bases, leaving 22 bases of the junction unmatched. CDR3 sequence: CASTRLGRGRERSDTQYF. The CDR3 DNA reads TGTGCCAGCACCCGCTTGGGACGTGGGCGGGAGAGGTCGGATACGCAGTATTTT.

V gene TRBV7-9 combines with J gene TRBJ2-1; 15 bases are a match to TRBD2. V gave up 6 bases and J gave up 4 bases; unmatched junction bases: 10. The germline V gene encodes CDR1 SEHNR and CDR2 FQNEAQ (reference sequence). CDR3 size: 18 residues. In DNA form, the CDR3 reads TGTGCCAGCAGTCTCTCCGGACTAGCGGGAGGGCCTTACAATGAGCAGTTCTTC. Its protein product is CASSLSGLAGGPYNEQFF.

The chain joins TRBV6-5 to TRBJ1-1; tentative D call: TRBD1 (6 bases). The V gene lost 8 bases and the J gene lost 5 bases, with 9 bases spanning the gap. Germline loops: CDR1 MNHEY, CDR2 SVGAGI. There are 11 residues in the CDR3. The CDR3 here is CASLRGTEAFF. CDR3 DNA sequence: TGTGCCAGCCTGAGGGGGACTGAAGCTTTCTTT.

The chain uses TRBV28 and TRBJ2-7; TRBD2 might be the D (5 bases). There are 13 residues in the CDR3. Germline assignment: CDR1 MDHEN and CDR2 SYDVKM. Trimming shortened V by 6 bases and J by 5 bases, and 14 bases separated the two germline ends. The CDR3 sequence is CASSPGSRDEQYV. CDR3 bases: TGTGCCAGCAGCCCGGGGTCGAGGGACGAGCAGTACGTC.

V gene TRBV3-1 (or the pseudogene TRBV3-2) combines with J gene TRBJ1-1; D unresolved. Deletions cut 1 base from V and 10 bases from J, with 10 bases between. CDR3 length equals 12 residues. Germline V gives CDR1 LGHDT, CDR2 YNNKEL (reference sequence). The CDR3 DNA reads TGTGCCAGCAGCCAAGGAGGTGCGAGAGCTTTCTTT. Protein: CASSQGGARAFF.

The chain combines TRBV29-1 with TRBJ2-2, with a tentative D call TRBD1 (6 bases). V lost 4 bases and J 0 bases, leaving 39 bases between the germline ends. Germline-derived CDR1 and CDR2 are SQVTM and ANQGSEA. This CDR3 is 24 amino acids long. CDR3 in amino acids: CSVAHPKNEGDRQETTTNTGELFF. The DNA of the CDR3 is TGCAGCGTTGCCCACCCTAAAAACGAGGGTGATCGACAGGAGACTACCACGAACACCGGGGAGCTGTTTTTT.

CDR3 sequence (DNA): TGTGCCAGCAGCTTCCATTCCGGATACAGGGGTGCCGGGGAGCTGTTTTTT. This translates into CASSFHSGYRGAGELFF. The chain joins TRBV11-3 to TRBJ2-2, with TRBD1 matching 7 bases. The CDR3 has 17 amino acids. Losses at the gene ends were 3 bases for V and 6 bases for J; bases not matched to a gene: 13. Germline assignment: CDR1 SGHNT and CDR2 YENEEA.

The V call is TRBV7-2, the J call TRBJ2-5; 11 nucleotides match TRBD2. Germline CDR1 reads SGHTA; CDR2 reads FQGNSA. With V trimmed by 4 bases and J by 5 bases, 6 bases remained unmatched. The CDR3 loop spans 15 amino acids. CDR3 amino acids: CASSSVAGGAETQYF. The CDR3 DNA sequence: TGTGCCAGCAGCTCGGTAGCGGGAGGGGCGGAGACCCAGTACTTC. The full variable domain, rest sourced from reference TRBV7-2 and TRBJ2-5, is GAGVSQSPSNKVTEKGKDVELRCDPISGHTALYWYRQSLGQGLEFLIYFQGNSAPDKSGLPSDRFSAERTGGSVSTLTIQRTQQEDSAVYLCASSSVAGGAETQYFGPGTRLLVL.

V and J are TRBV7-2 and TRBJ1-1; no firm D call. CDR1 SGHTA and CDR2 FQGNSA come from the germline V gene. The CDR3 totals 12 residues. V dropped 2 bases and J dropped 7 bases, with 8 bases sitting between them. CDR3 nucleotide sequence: TGTGCCAGCAGCTTAACGGGAATTGAAGCTTTCTTT. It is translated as CASSLTGIEAFF.

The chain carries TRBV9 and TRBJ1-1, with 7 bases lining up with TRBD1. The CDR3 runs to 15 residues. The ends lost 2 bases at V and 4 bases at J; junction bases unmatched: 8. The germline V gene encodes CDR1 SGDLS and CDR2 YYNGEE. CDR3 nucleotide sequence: TGTGCCAGCAGCGTTTTACAGGGGTCGGGCACTGAAGCTTTCTTT. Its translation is CASSVLQGSGTEAFF. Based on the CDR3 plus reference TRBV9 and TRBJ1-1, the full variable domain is DSGVTQTPKHLITATGQRVTLRCSPRSGDLSVYWYQQSLDQGLQFLIQYYNGEERAKGNILERFSAQQFPDLHSELNLSSLELGDSALYFCASSVLQGSGTEAFFGQGTRLTVV.

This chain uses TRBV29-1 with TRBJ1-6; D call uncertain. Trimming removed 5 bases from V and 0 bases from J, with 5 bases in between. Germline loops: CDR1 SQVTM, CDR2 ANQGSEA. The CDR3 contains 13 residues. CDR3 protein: CSVRSSYNSPLHF. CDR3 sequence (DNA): TGCAGCGTTCGGAGCTCCTATAATTCACCCCTCCACTTT.

The CDR3 loop is CASSLLTTGELFF. As DNA, the CDR3 is TGCGCCAGCAGCTTGTTGACTACCGGGGAGCTGTTTTTT. J is TRBJ2-2 and V is TRBV5-1; D call uncertain. The germline gives CDR1 SGHRS, CDR2 YFSETQ. The CDR3 has 13 residues. The germline V and J ends were trimmed by 1 base and 5 bases, with 6 bases remaining between them.

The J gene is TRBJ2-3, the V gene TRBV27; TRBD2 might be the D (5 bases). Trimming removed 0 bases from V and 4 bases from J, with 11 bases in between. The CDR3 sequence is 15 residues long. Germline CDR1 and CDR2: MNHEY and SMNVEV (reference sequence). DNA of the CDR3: TGTGCCAGCAGTTTATCCCCCGGAGGCCCAGATACGCAGTATTTT. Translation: CASSLSPGGPDTQYF.

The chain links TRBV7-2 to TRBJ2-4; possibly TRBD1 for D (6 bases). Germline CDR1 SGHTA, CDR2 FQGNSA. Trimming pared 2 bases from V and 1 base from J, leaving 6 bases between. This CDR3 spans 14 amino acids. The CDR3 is CASSLQGAKNIQYF. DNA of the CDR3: TGTGCCAGCAGCTTACAGGGGGCCAAAAACATTCAGTACTTC.

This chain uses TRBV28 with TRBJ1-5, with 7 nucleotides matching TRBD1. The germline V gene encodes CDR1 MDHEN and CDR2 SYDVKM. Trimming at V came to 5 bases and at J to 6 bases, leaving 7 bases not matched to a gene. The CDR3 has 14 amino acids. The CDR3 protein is CASSVGTEIQPQHF. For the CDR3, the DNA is TGTGCCAGCAGTGTGGGGACAGAGATTCAGCCCCAGCATTTT.

The CDR3 nucleotides read TGTGCCAGTAGTATCCGAGCGGGAAAGGATACCGGGGAGCTGTTTTTT. Its protein product is CASSIRAGKDTGELFF. This chain links TRBV19 with TRBJ2-2; 7 bases are shared with TRBD2. The CDR3 consists of 16 residues. The V gene's germline CDR1 is LNHDA and CDR2 SQIVND (reference sequence). With 3 bases clipped from V and 5 bases from J, the junction kept 9 bases outside the gene matches.

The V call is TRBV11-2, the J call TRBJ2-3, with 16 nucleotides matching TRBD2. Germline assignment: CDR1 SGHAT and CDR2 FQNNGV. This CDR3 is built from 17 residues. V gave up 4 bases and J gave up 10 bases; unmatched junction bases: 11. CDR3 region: CASSSGLAGGYGSAQYF. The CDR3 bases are TGTGCCAGCAGCTCGGGACTAGCGGGGGGGTATGGATCGGCGCAGTATTTT.

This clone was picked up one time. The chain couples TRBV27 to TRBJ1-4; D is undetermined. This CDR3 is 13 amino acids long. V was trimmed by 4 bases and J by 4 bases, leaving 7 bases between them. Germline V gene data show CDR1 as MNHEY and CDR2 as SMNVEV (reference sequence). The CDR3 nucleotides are TGTGCCAGCAGTTCCCAGGTTAATGAAAAACTGTTTTTT. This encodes CASSSQVNEKLFF.

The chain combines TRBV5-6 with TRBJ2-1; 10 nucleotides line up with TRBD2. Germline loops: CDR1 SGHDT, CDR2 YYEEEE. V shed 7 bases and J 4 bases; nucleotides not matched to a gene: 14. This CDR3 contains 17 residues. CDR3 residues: CASHLGGRLAGYNEQFF. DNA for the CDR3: TGTGCCAGCCACCTCGGGGGTCGACTAGCGGGTTACAATGAGCAGTTCTTC.

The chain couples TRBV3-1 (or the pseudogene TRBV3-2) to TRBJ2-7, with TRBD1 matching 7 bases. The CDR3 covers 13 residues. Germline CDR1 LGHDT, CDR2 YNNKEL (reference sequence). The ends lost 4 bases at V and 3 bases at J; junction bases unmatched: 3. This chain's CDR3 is CASSRQGYYEQYV. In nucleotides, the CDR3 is TGTGCCAGCAGCCGACAGGGCTACTACGAGCAGTACGTC.

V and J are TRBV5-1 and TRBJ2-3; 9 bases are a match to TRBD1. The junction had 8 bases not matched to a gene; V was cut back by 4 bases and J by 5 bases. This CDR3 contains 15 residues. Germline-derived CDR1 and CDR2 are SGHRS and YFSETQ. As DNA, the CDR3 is TGCGCCAGCAGCCCTATACAGGGGGCGGGAGATACGCAGTATTTT. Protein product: CASSPIQGAGDTQYF.

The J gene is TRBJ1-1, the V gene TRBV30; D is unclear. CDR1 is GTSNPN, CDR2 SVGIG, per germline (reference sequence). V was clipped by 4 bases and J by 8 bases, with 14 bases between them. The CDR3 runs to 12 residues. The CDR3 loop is CAWTENPTEAFF. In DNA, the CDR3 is TGTGCCTGGACAGAAAACCCAACGGAAGCTTTCTTT.

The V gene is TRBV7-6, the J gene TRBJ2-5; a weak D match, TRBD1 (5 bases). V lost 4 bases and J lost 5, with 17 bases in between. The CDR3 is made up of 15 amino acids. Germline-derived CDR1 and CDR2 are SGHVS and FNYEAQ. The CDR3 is CASSYRDSRMETQYF. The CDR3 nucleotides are TGTGCCAGCAGCTACCGTGACAGTAGGATGGAGACCCAGTACTTC.